The rows below give T cell receptor beta chains drawn from one sample of a study of blood T cell repertoires in COVID-19. TCRdb keeps only in-frame clones here, not all; method: immunoSEQ multiplex PCR. The repertoire has some 50,000 clones, roughly 90% of them found once; the top ten carry around 8.5%. Sequencing was performed on peripheral blood. These receptors all stem from a human donor in a cohort sampled during active COVID-19. The CDR3 runs from the conserved cysteine through the conserved F or W. A D gene is named only where the DNA matches it firmly. Size is stated for part of the rows, as once, few or many counts, or as a class when the clone is expanded.

d_gene,v_gene,abundance,j_gene,CDR3nt,CDR3aa
TRBD1,TRBV15,.,TRBJ2-2,TGTGCCACCAGCAGGCTCTCCGGGACAGCAAACACCGGGGAGCTGTTTTTT,CATSRLSGTANTGELFF
.,TRBV25-1,.,TRBJ1-3,TGTGCCAGCAGTAAAAATACGGGTGGAAACACCATATATTTT,CASSKNTGGNTIYF
.,TRBV5-1,.,TRBJ2-7,TGCGCCAGCAGCCCCCCCGGTACTAGGGCTTACGAGCAGTACTTC,CASSPPGTRAYEQYF
.,TRBV5-4,.,TRBJ1-1,TGTGCCAGCAGCTCGGGAACTACAGGGAACCTCGAAGCTTTCTTT,CASSSGTTGNLEAFF
.,TRBV4-1,.,TRBJ1-2,TGCGCCAGCAGCCCCACCCCGGCAGGGAGGTCTGGCTACACCTTC,CASSPTPAGRSGYTF
.,TRBV18,.,TRBJ2-7,TGTGCCAGCGGGCTGGACCCAACAGGCAACGAGCAGTACTTC,CASGLDPTGNEQYF
.,TRBV28,.,TRBJ1-1,TGTGCCAGCAGCCCGGTTAGGGGAGCTTTCTTT,CASSPVRGAFF
.,TRBV19,.,TRBJ1-1,TGTGCCAGTAGCTATGATGAGGGTACCACTGAAGCTTTCTTT,CASSYDEGTTEAFF
.,TRBV6-5,.,TRBJ2-4,TGTGCCAGCAGTTACTCCAGGAATCTAGCCAAAAACATTCAGTACTTC,CASSYSRNLAKNIQYF
.,TRBV3-1/TRBV3-2,few,TRBJ1-3,TGTGCCAGCAGCCGATATTCGACGGGGAACTCTGGAAACACCATATATTTT,CASSRYSTGNSGNTIYF
TRBD2,TRBV27,.,TRBJ2-1,TGTGCCAGCAGTCGCGGCTTAGCGGGGGGGTCGAGCTCCTACAATGAGCAGTTCTTC,CASSRGLAGGSSSYNEQFF
.,TRBV6-5,.,TRBJ2-5,TGTGCCAGCAGTCGGGGACACCGCCAAGAGACCCAGTACTTC,CASSRGHRQETQYF
.,TRBV2,.,TRBJ2-7,TGTGCCAGCAGTGGAGGCAGGGGCTACGAGCAGTACTTC,CASSGGRGYEQYF
TRBD1,TRBV6-6,.,TRBJ1-2,TGTGCCAGCAGCCTCGGACAGGAGCGTGGCTACACCTTC,CASSLGQERGYTF
TRBD1,TRBV30,.,TRBJ1-6,TGTGCCTGGCCTTACCGGGACAGGGGAGCCTCAAATTCACCCCTCCACTTT,CAWPYRDRGASNSPLHF
TRBD1,TRBV14,.,TRBJ1-1,TGTGCCAGCAGCCCACAGGGGGGGAACACTGAAGCTTTCTTT,CASSPQGGNTEAFF
TRBD2,TRBV9,.,TRBJ2-3,TGTGCCAGCAGCGTAGACCCAGCGGGGGGCACAGATACGCAGTATTTT,CASSVDPAGGTDTQYF
TRBD1,TRBV6-5,.,TRBJ1-6,TGTGCCAGCAGTTACTCCCAAACGACAGGGGGTTCACCCCTCCACTTT,CASSYSQTTGGSPLHF
TRBD1,TRBV9,few,TRBJ2-1,TGTGCCAGCAGCGTAGAAGAAGGGGGCGATGAGCAGTTCTTC,CASSVEEGGDEQFF
TRBD1,TRBV27,.,TRBJ1-2,TGTGCCAGCAGTTCCCAACAGGGGTCTGATGGCTACACCTTC,CASSSQQGSDGYTF
.,TRBV7-2,.,TRBJ2-5,TGTGCCAGCAGCCCCGGACTATCTTGGGAGACCCAGTACTTC,CASSPGLSWETQYF
.,TRBV7-6,.,TRBJ2-2,TGTGCCAGCAGCTTAGAGGCAGGTTCGAACACCGGGGAGCTGTTTTTT,CASSLEAGSNTGELFF
TRBD2,TRBV10-3,.,TRBJ2-3,TGTGCCACCCTGCCAACGACTAGCGGGGGGGCGGATACGCAGTATTTT,CATLPTTSGGADTQYF
TRBD2,TRBV6-1,.,TRBJ2-1,TGTGCCAGCAGTGAAAGACTAGCGGGGGCCGAGCAGTTCTTC,CASSERLAGAEQFF
.,TRBV5-1,.,TRBJ2-2,TGCGCCAGCAGCTTGGACAGGGATGGCACCGGGGAGCTGTTTTTT,CASSLDRDGTGELFF
.,TRBV6-5,.,TRBJ2-2,TGTGCCAGCAGAGAGGCAGCGGGGAACACCGGGGAGCTGTTTTTT,CASREAAGNTGELFF
TRBD1,TRBV20-1,.,TRBJ1-5,TGCAGTGCGAGTACCGGGACAGGCGGTCAGCCCCAGCATTTT,CSASTGTGGQPQHF
TRBD2,TRBV7-3,.,TRBJ2-1,TGTGCCAGCAGCCACTCGCCGGCGGGGGGGAGGAATGAGCAGTTCTTC,CASSHSPAGGRNEQFF
.,TRBV11-3,.,TRBJ2-3,TGTGCCAGCAGCCCGGGTCGCACAGATACGCAGTATTTT,CASSPGRTDTQYF
.,TRBV19,.,TRBJ1-4,TGTGCCAGTAGTCCCGCCGCAGGGGCGACTAATGAAAAACTGTTTTTT,CASSPAAGATNEKLFF
TRBD1,TRBV9,.,TRBJ2-1,TGTGCCAGCAGCGCCGCTGACAGGGGTGGCAATGAGCAGTTCTTC,CASSAADRGGNEQFF
.,TRBV3-1/TRBV3-2,once,TRBJ1-3,TGTGCCAGCGGGCCAGGTTCGATCACTGGAAACACCATATATTTT,CASGPGSITGNTIYF
TRBD1,TRBV6-5,once,TRBJ1-2,TGTGCCAGCAGGAGGACAGGGGGCGACTATGGCTACACCTTC,CASRRTGGDYGYTF
TRBD1,TRBV6-5,.,TRBJ2-2,TGTGCCAGCAGGAGGACAGGGGGTACCGGGGAGCTGTTTTTT,CASRRTGGTGELFF
.,TRBV6-6,.,TRBJ2-5,TGTGCCAGCAGTTACTCCGTCACAGGGTTACAAGAGACCCAGTACTTC,CASSYSVTGLQETQYF
.,TRBV18,.,TRBJ2-2,TGTGCCAGCTCACCCCCCGACGGAGCGAACACCGGGGAGCTGTTTTTT,CASSPPDGANTGELFF
TRBD2,TRBV5-1,once,TRBJ2-1,TGCGCCAGCAGCGAAGGACTAGCGGGGGAAAATGAGCAGTTCTTC,CASSEGLAGENEQFF
.,TRBV7-8,once,TRBJ1-1,TGTGCCAGCAGCCTCGGGGGGGCAGACACTGAAGCTTTCTTT,CASSLGGADTEAFF
TRBD1,TRBV7-9,.,TRBJ1-1,TGTGCCAGCAGCTTAGTGGGACAGGGGGGAACTGAAGCTTTCTTT,CASSLVGQGGTEAFF
.,TRBV15,few,TRBJ2-1,TGTGCCACGATCACAGGTGACAATGAGCAGTTCTTC,CATITGDNEQFF
.,TRBV27,.,TRBJ2-1,TGTGCCAGCAGTTTTTTCGGGACACAACTGGAGCATGAGCAGTTCTTC,CASSFFGTQLEHEQFF
.,TRBV11-1,.,TRBJ2-1,TGTGCCAGCAGAGCGTATAGTGTCAATGAGCAGTTCTTC,CASRAYSVNEQFF
.,TRBV6-5,.,TRBJ2-1,TGTGCCAGCAGCAGGGGAGGGAGATATGAGCAGTTCTTC,CASSRGGRYEQFF
TRBD2,TRBV4-2,.,TRBJ2-5,TGTGCCAGCAGCGAGAGCGGGGGGCTGAAGGAGACCCAGTACTTC,CASSESGGLKETQYF
TRBD2,TRBV10-3,.,TRBJ2-3,TGTGCCATCAGCCCGGGACTAGCGGGGGACACAGATACGCAGTATTTT,CAISPGLAGDTDTQYF
TRBD2,TRBV6-1,once,TRBJ2-4,TGTGCCAGCAGTGAGAGCCTTGGGGGGGGATCGGCCAAAAACATTCAGTACTTC,CASSESLGGGSAKNIQYF
TRBD2,TRBV5-6,.,TRBJ2-3,TGTGCCAGCAGCTTGCGCAGCGGGGGAGATACGCAGTATTTT,CASSLRSGGDTQYF
.,TRBV15,.,TRBJ2-5,TGTGCCACCAGCCCTGGGCCCCTAAGTCAGACCCAGTACTTC,CATSPGPLSQTQYF
TRBD1,TRBV6-5,.,TRBJ1-4,TGTGCCAGCAGTTACTTCACAGGGGATGACGAAAAACTGTTTTTT,CASSYFTGDDEKLFF
TRBD1,TRBV5-1,.,TRBJ2-1,TGCGCCAGCAGCTTGGAGTACAGGGGTATTACAGATGAGCAGTTCTTC,CASSLEYRGITDEQFF
.,TRBV5-1,.,TRBJ1-1,TGCGCCAGCAGCTTGGTGGGGGGGCTAGGCACTGAAGCTTTCTTT,CASSLVGGLGTEAFF